The rows below give T cell receptor beta chains drawn from one sample of a study of Graves' ophthalmopathy and Graves' hyperthyroidism. TCRdb reprocessed the multiplex PCR reads via MiXCR and lists one record per CDR3 protein. The table lists 300,000 to 350,000 distinct CDR3 sequences, 15% to 20% of them singletons. Material: peripheral blood. The source is an adult man with Graves' ophthalmopathy. The CDR3 runs from the conserved cysteine through the conserved F or W. The D gene is left open where the match is weak. A row's size may be missing; if present it is once, few, many or a size class.

J | D | size | V | DNA | CDR3
TRBJ1-2 | TRBD1 | - | TRBV6-2/TRBV6-3 | TGTGCCAGCAGTTACGCCCGGACAGGGACGATTTGGGGCTACACCTTC | CASSYARTGTIWGYTF
TRBJ2-2 | - | many | TRBV11-2 | TGTGCCAGCAGCTTAGACGGTAACACCGGGGAGCTGTTTTTT | CASSLDGNTGELFF
TRBJ2-7 | - | once | TRBV6-1 | TGTGCCAGCAGTCGAGGGACGGCGACGGGGCAGTACTTC | CASSRGTATGQYF
TRBJ2-4 | - | - | TRBV7-2 | TGTGCCAGCAGCCCACGCGCTGGAGGCAAAAACATTCAGTACTTC | CASSPRAGGKNIQYF
TRBJ1-2 | TRBD1 | many | TRBV6-5 | TGTGCCAGCAGTTACTCGGATGCAGGGGGCAGCTATGGCTACACCTTC | CASSYSDAGGSYGYTF
TRBJ1-3 | - | many | TRBV9 | TGTGCCAGCAGCCCCCAGGGTCAAAACTCTGGAAACACCATATATTTT | CASSPQGQNSGNTIYF
TRBJ2-7 | TRBD2 | many | TRBV6-5 | TGTGCCAGCGCCTCTGGACTAGAGTCCTACGAGCAGTACTTC | CASASGLESYEQYF
TRBJ2-5 | TRBD2 | many | TRBV6-1 | TGTGCCAGCAGTTCGAAGCGGGGATATACGTACCAAGAGACCCAGTACTTC | CASSSKRGYTYQETQYF
TRBJ2-7 | - | many | TRBV18 | TGTGCCAGCTCACCTGACGCCGCCGAGGAGCAGTACTTC | CASSPDAAEEQYF
TRBJ1-1 | TRBD1 | - | TRBV6-1 | TGTGCCAGCCCGGGACAGATGAACACTGAAGCTTTCTTT | CASPGQMNTEAFF
TRBJ1-2 | - | - | TRBV6-1 | TGTGCCAGCTCTTTAGGCAGTTCGAACTATGGCTACACCTTC | CASSLGSSNYGYTF
TRBJ1-3 | - | - | TRBV20-1 | TGCAGTGCTAGAGATAGGGAAGGGACTGGAAACACCATATATTTT | CSARDREGTGNTIYF
TRBJ1-6 | - | few | TRBV25-1 | TGTGCCAGCAGCGGGACGGAAAATTCACCCCTCCACTTT | CASSGTENSPLHF
TRBJ2-7 | TRBD2 | many | TRBV30 | TGTGCCTGGGGACTAGCGGGAGGCGAGCAGTACTTC | CAWGLAGGEQYF
TRBJ2-2 | TRBD2 | few | TRBV6-2/TRBV6-3 | TGTGCCAGCTACCCTAGGTCAACTAGCGGGAGTTGGAACACCGGGGAGCTGTTTTTT | CASYPRSTSGSWNTGELFF
TRBJ2-2 | - | many | TRBV11-2 | TGTGCCAGCAGCTTATACGGGAGAAACACCGGGGAGCTGTTTTTT | CASSLYGRNTGELFF
TRBJ1-1 | - | many | TRBV4-2 | TGTGCCAGCAGCCAGGAACCAGGGCTGGAAGCTTTCTTT | CASSQEPGLEAFF
TRBJ1-6 | - | many | TRBV4-1 | TGCGCCAGCAGCCAAGCCCCAGGACAATCATTTTCACCCCTCCACTTT | CASSQAPGQSFSPLHF
TRBJ2-5 | TRBD2 | - | TRBV20-1 | TGCAGTGCTAGAGATGGCAGCGGGGGTTCTCTAGAGACCCAGTACTTC | CSARDGSGGSLETQYF
TRBJ1-6 | - | many | TRBV30 | TGTGCCTGGAGTGTAGGTCTTGGGCGGCTCAATAATTCACCCCTCCACTTT | CAWSVGLGRLNNSPLHF
TRBJ1-5 | - | few | TRBV3-1 | TGTGCCAGCAGCCAAGGGGGAACAGGCAATCAGCCCCAGCATTTT | CASSQGGTGNQPQHF
TRBJ2-2 | - | many | TRBV10-1 | TGCGCCACCGACGGGGGGAACACCGGGGAGCTGTTTTTT | CATDGGNTGELFF
TRBJ1-3 | - | many | TRBV18 | TGTGCCAGCTCACGAGAAACAGGGTTCGGAAACACCATATATTTT | CASSRETGFGNTIYF
TRBJ1-2 | - | once | TRBV6-1 | TGTGCCAGCAGTCCGAACCCCCTAGGTACGGGGGGCTACACCTTC | CASSPNPLGTGGYTF
TRBJ1-2 | TRBD1 | many | TRBV19 | TGTGCCAGTAGTCTACTGGGACAGGGGCACAATGGCTACACCTTC | CASSLLGQGHNGYTF
TRBJ1-6 | - | many | TRBV6-1 | TGTGCCAGCAGTGTGCGAAGGGGCCTTAATTCACCCCTCCACTTT | CASSVRRGLNSPLHF
TRBJ2-7 | TRBD2 | many | TRBV12-3/TRBV12-4 | TGTGCCAGCAGTCCAGGACTAGCGGTCCTTACCTACGAGCAGTACTTC | CASSPGLAVLTYEQYF
TRBJ2-7 | - | many | TRBV2 | TGTGCCAGCAGTGAATGGGGTAGCGCGAGCTCCTACGAGCAGTACTTC | CASSEWGSASSYEQYF
TRBJ2-5 | - | - | TRBV20-1 | TGCAGCATCCTAGGAAGCGAACAAGAGACCCAGTACTTC | CSILGSEQETQYF
TRBJ2-7 | TRBD1 | many | TRBV19 | TGTGCCAGTAGTAATCTCTTCAGGGGGCAAGAGCAGTACTTC | CASSNLFRGQEQYF
TRBJ2-5 | TRBD1 | - | TRBV11-2 | TGTGCCAGCAGCACGGGACAGGGGCACCAAGAGACCCAGTACTTC | CASSTGQGHQETQYF
TRBJ1-5 | TRBD1 | many | TRBV6-1 | TGTGCCAGCAAAGGACAGGGGCGAACTGGTCAGCCCCAGCATTTT | CASKGQGRTGQPQHF
TRBJ2-7 | TRBD2 | many | TRBV5-1 | TGCGCCAGCAGCTTGGTTAGCGGGAGTAGCGAGCAGTACTTC | CASSLVSGSSEQYF
TRBJ1-1 | - | many | TRBV11-2 | TGTGCCAGCAGCTTAGTGTCTAGTGGCACTGAAGCTTTCTTT | CASSLVSSGTEAFF
TRBJ1-6 | TRBD1 | - | TRBV6-1 | TGTGCCAGCAGTGCACGACAGGGGGATAATTCACCCCTCCACTTT | CASSARQGDNSPLHF
TRBJ2-7 | - | many | TRBV5-1 | TGCGCCAGCCGGCACAAAAAGAAACGGGGCGAGCAGTACTTC | CASRHKKKRGEQYF
TRBJ1-5 | - | many | TRBV4-1 | TGCGCCAGCAGCCAAACCGGGACACTGAGCAATCAGCCCCAGCATTTT | CASSQTGTLSNQPQHF
TRBJ2-7 | - | many | TRBV5-1 | TGCGCCAGCAGCTTGGCGGCAGCAGCCTACGAGCAGTACTTC | CASSLAAAAYEQYF
TRBJ2-2 | - | many | TRBV7-3 | TGTGCCAGCAGCTTAAATGGGGGACCCAACACCGGGGAGCTGTTTTTT | CASSLNGGPNTGELFF
TRBJ1-5 | TRBD1 | many | TRBV12-3/TRBV12-4 | TGTGCCAGTACGAGGACAGGGGGTGTTCAGCCCCAGCATTTT | CASTRTGGVQPQHF
TRBJ1-2 | TRBD1 | many | TRBV12-3/TRBV12-4 | TGTGCCAGCAGAACCGGGACAGAGGATGGCTACACCTTC | CASRTGTEDGYTF
TRBJ2-5 | TRBD2 | many | TRBV7-8 | TGTGCCAGCAGCCCGGGACTACCCTTGAACTTC | CASSPGLPLNF
TRBJ1-1 | - | few | TRBV30 | TGTGCCTGGAGGGCAAGCTCGGGAAGGGCTTTCTTT | CAWRASSGRAFF
TRBJ1-5 | TRBD1 | - | TRBV24-1 | TGTGCCACCAGTGATTCCGGGATAGGGGGCAATCAGCCCCAGCCTTTT | CATSDSGIGGNQPQPF
TRBJ2-3 | TRBD2 | many | TRBV20-1 | TGCAGTGCTAATCCGGGACTAGCGGGAGTTGCAGATACGCAGTATTTT | CSANPGLAGVADTQYF
TRBJ1-1 | TRBD1 | many | TRBV5-1 | TGCGCCAGCAGCCCCACGGACAGGGCGGGGACTGAAGCTTTCTTT | CASSPTDRAGTEAFF